Each of the 10 T cell receptor beta chains below was sequenced from the same sample in a study of T-cell reconstitution after alpha-beta-depleted transplantation in children. The authors prepared the TCRbeta library with unique molecular identifiers. TCRdb ran MiXCR on the PCR reads and lists one entry per CDR3 protein. The profile shows around 340,000 distinct CDR3 sequences, 13% of them singletons. The sample was PBMCs, taken from the stem cell graft. These receptors originate from a human donor who donated a stem cell graft to a child with Fanconi anemia.

This chain links TRBV9 with TRBJ2-7; D may be TRBD2 (5 bases). The CDR3 length is 13 residues. Trimming left V 0 bases short and J 4 bases short, with 8 bases between. Germline V gene sequence: CDR1 SGDLS, CDR2 YYNGEE. The CDR3 region is CASSVVEGYEQYF. CDR3 coding DNA: TGTGCCAGCAGCGTAGTTGAGGGATACGAGCAGTACTTC.

The V call is TRBV24-1, the J call TRBJ2-2; D may match TRBD1 or TRBD2 (6 bases each). Per germline, CDR1 KGHDR and CDR2 SFDVKD. The CDR3 is 16 amino acids. Trimming pared 1 base from V and 0 bases from J, leaving 8 bases between. The chain's CDR3 is CATSDFGGPNTGELFF. In DNA form, the CDR3 reads TGTGCCACCAGTGATTTCGGGGGCCCGAACACCGGGGAGCTGTTTTTT.

The rearrangement joins TRBV4-3 to TRBJ1-4; 8 bases agree with TRBD1. This CDR3 region has 18 residues. The germline V gene has CDR1 LGHNA and CDR2 YSLEER. The V segment lost 4 bases and the J segment 4 bases; nucleotides outside the gene matches: 14. The CDR3 sequence: CASSPQVGQEPLNEKLFF. The CDR3 nucleotides are TGCGCCAGCAGCCCCCAAGTGGGACAGGAGCCTCTTAATGAAAAACTGTTTTTT.

The table lists this clonotype with a few counts. CDR3 sequence: CASSWAGGALNEQFF. The CDR3 DNA reads as TGTGCCAGCAGCTGGGCGGGAGGTGCCCTTAATGAGCAGTTCTTC. This sequence joins TRBV7-8 and TRBJ2-1, with 8 nucleotides matching TRBD2. Germline V lookup: CDR1 SGHVS, CDR2 FQNEAQ. The CDR3 runs 15 residues. Unmatched junction bases numbered 9, after V lost 4 bases and J lost 7 bases.

This clonotype occurred many times. The genes are TRBV27 and TRBJ1-5; D might be TRBD1 (5 bases). Trimming took off 6 bases at V and 5 bases at J, with 17 bases between the two ends. This CDR3 has 15 residues. The germline V gene encodes CDR1 MNHEY and CDR2 SMNVEV (reference sequence). In nucleotides, the CDR3 is TGTGCCAGCAGATCAGGGCCTCGAGGGGATCAGCCCCAGCATTTT. Translating gives CASRSGPRGDQPQHF.

The CDR3 region is CASSLELRLNYNSPLHF. The CDR3 region has the DNA TGCGCCAGCAGCTTGGAGTTGCGTCTCAACTATAATTCACCCCTCCACTTT. The genes are TRBV5-1 and TRBJ1-6; D not certain. The CDR3 has 17 residues. The germline V gene encodes CDR1 SGHRS and CDR2 YFSETQ. V was cut by 0 bases and J by 3 bases, with 13 bases left in between.

CDR3 residues: CADVLGEVLGANVLTF. CDR3 bases: TGTGCCGACGTACTTGGGGAGGTCCTTGGGGCCAACGTCCTGACTTTC. The V and J genes are TRBV7-9 and TRBJ2-6, with D maybe TRBD2 (6 bases). Per germline, CDR1 SEHNR and CDR2 FQNEAQ (reference sequence). There are 16 residues in the CDR3. Trimming removed 11 bases from V and 3 bases from J, with 20 bases in between.

The V gene is TRBV6-5, the J gene TRBJ2-1; unclear D gene. Germline lookup yields CDR1 MNHEY and CDR2 SVGAGI. Trimming cost V 5 bases and J 5 bases, with 10 bases left between them. The CDR3 covers 13 residues. The CDR3 nucleotides are TGTGCCAGCAGTCGTCTACGGAACAATGAGCAGTTCTTC. This translates into CASSRLRNNEQFF.

V gene TRBV6-4 combines with J gene TRBJ1-1; the match to TRBD1 covers 7 bases. The CDR3 consists of 16 residues. Germline V CDR1 and CDR2: MRHNA, SNTAGT. V lost 4 bases and J lost 0; bases outside the gene matches: 8. CDR3 residues: CASSAFPGQLNTEAFF. In DNA, the CDR3 is TGTGCCAGCAGTGCGTTTCCGGGACAGCTGAACACTGAAGCTTTCTTT.

V usage is TRBV7-9 and J usage is TRBJ2-7; tentatively, D is TRBD1 or TRBD2 (6 bases each). Trimming stripped 4 bases from V and 2 bases from J, with 15 bases between. CDR1 is SEHNR, CDR2 FQNEAQ, per germline (reference sequence). This CDR3 comprises 15 residues. Here the CDR3 DNA reads TGTGCCAGCAGCTCATTGGGGGGCACCACCTACGAGCAGTACTTC. It codes for CASSSLGGTTYEQYF.